The sequence of this T cell receptor beta chain was determined in a study of OX40 agonist ivuxolimab in advanced cancers. Study summary: The patients received agonistic anti-OX40 (CD134) antibody ivuxolimab.

In germline, CDR1 is SGDLS, CDR2 YYNGEE. This CDR3 contains 14 residues. V was clipped by 3 bases and J by 2 bases, with 12 bases between them. This table comes from immunoSEQ multiplex PCR, and its TCRdb copy is limited to in-frame clones, with some not included. The sample consists of tens of thousands of clones, around 89% of them appearing once. General study findings and limits: Both blood CD4+ and CD8+ T cells showed clonal growth by week 6 at 0.1 to 3.0 mg/kg. The specificity for antigen of the expanded peripheral T cells was not determined. More expanded clones were found, on average, in CD8+ than in CD4+ T cells.

On this clone: Its antigen remains unknown.

The chain uses TRBV9 and TRBJ2-7; D remains ambiguous. The sequenced sample was CD4+ or CD8+ T cells sorted from blood, obtained in a trial of the OX40 agonist ivuxolimab. The TCR sequence derives from an adult with an advanced solid tumor such as melanoma, head and neck, liver or kidney cancer. DNA of the CDR3: TGTGCCAGCAGCGGTGGGATCCGACCCTACGAGCAGTACTTC. Translated: CASSGGIRPYEQYF.